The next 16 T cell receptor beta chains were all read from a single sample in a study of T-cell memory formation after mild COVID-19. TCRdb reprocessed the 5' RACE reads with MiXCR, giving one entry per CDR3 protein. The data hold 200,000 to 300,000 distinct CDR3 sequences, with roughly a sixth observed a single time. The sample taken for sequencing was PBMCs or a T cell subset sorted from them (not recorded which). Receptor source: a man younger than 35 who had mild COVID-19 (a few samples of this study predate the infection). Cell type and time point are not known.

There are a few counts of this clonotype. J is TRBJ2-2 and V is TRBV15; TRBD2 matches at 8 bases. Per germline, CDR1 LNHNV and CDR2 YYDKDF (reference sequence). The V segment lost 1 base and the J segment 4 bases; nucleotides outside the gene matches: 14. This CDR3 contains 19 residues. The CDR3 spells CATSRVTISGLAGTGELFF. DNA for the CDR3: TGTGCCACCAGCAGAGTTACGATTTCTGGGCTAGCGGGCACCGGGGAGCTGTTTTTT.

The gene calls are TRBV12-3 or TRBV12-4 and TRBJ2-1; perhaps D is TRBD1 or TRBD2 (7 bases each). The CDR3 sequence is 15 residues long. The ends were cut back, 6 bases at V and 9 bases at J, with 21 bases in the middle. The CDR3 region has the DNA TGTGCCAGCAGCCAACCAGGGGGGGGGCGGAGTGAGCAGTTCTTC. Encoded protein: CASSQPGGGRSEQFF.

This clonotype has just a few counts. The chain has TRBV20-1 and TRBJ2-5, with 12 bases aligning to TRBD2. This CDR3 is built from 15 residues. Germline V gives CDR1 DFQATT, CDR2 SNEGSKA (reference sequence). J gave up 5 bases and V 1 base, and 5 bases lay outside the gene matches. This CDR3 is CSARASGGAGETQYF. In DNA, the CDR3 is TGCAGTGCTAGAGCTAGCGGGGGGGCCGGGGAGACCCAGTACTTC.

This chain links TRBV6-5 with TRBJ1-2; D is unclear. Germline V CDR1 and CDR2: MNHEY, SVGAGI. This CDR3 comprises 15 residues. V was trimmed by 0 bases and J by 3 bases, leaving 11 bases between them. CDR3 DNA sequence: TGTGCCAGCAGTTACTCAGGAACGGGAGACTATGGCTACACCTTC. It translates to CASSYSGTGDYGYTF.

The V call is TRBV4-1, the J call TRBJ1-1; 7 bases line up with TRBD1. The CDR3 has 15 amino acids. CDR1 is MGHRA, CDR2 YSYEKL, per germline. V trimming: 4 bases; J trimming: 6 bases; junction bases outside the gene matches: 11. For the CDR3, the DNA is TGCGCCAGCAGCCTGGGGCCAGGGGGTATGGCTGAAGCTTTCTTT. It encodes CASSLGPGGMAEAFF.

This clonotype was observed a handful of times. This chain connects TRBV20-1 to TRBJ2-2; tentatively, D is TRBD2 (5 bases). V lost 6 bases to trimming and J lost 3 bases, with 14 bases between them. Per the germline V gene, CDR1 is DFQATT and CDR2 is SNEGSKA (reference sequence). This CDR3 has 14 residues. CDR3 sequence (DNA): TGCAGTGCGCAAAGACCGAGGGACACCGGGGAGCTGTTTTTT. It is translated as CSAQRPRDTGELFF.

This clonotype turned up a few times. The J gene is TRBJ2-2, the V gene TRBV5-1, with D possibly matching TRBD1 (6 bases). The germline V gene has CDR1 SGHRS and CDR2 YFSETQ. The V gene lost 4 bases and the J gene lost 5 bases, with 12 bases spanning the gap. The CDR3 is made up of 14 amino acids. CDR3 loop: CASSRDQGTGELFF. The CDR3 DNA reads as TGCGCCAGCAGCCGGGACCAGGGGACCGGGGAGCTGTTTTTT.

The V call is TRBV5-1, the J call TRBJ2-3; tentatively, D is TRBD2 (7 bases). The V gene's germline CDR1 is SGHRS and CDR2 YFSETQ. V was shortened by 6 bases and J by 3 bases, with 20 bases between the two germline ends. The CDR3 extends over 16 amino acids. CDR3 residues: CASTQGGRGPTDTQYF. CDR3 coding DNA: TGCGCCAGCACGCAAGGGGGGCGGGGGCCAACAGATACGCAGTATTTT.

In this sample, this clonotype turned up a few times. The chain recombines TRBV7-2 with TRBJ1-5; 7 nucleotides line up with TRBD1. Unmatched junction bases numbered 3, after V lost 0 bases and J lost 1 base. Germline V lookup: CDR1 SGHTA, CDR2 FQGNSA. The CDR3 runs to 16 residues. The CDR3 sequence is CASSLATGQSNQPQHF. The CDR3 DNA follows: TGTGCCAGCAGCTTAGCCACGGGACAGAGCAATCAGCCCCAGCATTTT.

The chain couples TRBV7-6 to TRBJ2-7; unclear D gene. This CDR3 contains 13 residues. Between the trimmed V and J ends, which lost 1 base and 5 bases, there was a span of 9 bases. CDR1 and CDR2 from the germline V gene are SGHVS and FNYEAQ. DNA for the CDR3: TGTGCCAGCAGCTTAGAGGTTACGCACGAGCAGTACTTC. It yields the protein CASSLEVTHEQYF.

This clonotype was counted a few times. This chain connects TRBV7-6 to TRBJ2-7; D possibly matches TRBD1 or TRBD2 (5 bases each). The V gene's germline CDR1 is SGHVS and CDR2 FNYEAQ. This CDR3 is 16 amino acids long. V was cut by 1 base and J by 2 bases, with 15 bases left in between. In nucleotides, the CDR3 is TGTGCCAGCAGCTTAGTCCCCTCCGGGACCGCCTACGAGCAGTACTTC. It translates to CASSLVPSGTAYEQYF.

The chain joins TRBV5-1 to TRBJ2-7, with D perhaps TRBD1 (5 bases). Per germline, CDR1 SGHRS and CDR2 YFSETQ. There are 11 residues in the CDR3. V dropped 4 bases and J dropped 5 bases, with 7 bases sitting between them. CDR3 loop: CASSLQDEQYF. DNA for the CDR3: TGCGCCAGCAGCCTACAGGACGAGCAGTACTTC.

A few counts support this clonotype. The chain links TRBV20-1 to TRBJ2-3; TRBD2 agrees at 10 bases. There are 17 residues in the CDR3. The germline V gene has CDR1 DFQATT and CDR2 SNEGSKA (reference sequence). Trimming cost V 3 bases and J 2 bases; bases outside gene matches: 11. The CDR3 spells CSARVLAGDLDTDTQYF. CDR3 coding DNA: TGCAGTGCTAGGGTTCTAGCGGGGGACCTCGACACAGATACGCAGTATTTT.

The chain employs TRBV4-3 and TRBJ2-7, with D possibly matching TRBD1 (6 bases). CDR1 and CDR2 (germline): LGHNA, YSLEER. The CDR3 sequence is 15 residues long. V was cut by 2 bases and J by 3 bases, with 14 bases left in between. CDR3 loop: CASSQTTLQGYEQYF. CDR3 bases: TGCGCCAGCAGCCAAACTACTTTACAGGGCTACGAGCAGTACTTC.

The CDR3 sequence is CASSQDLRPSYEQYV. The CDR3 coding sequence is TGCGCCAGCAGCCAAGATTTGAGACCAAGCTACGAGCAGTACGTC. This sequence joins TRBV4-1 and TRBJ2-7; D gene ambiguous. This CDR3 region has 15 residues. V lost 0 bases to trimming and J lost 3 bases, with 12 bases between them. Germline CDR1 reads MGHRA; CDR2 reads YSYEKL.

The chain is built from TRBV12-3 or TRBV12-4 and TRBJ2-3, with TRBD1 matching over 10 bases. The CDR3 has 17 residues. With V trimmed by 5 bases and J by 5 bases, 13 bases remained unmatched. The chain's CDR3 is CASSPSGTGVFRDTQYF. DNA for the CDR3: TGTGCCAGCAGTCCATCTGGGACAGGGGTTTTCCGAGATACGCAGTATTTT.